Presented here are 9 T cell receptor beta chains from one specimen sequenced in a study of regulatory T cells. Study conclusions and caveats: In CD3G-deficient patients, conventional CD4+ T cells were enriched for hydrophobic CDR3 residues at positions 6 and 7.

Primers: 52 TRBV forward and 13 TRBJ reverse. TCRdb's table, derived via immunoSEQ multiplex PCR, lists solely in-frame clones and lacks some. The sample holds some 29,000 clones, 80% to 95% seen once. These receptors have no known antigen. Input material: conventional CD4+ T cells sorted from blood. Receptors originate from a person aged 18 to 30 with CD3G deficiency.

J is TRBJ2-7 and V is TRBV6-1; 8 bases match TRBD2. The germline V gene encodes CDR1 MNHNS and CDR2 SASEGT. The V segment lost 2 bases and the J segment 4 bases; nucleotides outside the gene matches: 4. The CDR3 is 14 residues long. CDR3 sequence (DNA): TGTGCCAGCAGTGAACGGGGGGGGCAATACGAGCAGTACTTC. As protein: CASSERGGQYEQYF.

The CDR3 nucleotides are TGTGCCAGCAGCCGGGACCTTTTCTATGGCTACACCTTC. As protein: CASSRDLFYGYTF. J is TRBJ1-2 and V is TRBV7-9; D may be TRBD1 (5 bases). In germline, CDR1 is SEHNR, CDR2 FQNEAQ (reference sequence). With 5 bases removed from V and 4 bases from J, the gap between germline ends came to 11 bases. The CDR3 is 13 amino acids.

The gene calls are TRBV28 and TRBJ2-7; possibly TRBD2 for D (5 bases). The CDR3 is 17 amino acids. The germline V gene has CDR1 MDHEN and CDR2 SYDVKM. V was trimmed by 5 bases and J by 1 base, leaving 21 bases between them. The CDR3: CASSALPSSPRSYEQYF. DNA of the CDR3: TGTGCCAGCAGTGCTCTGCCCTCTAGCCCACGATCCTACGAGCAGTACTTC.

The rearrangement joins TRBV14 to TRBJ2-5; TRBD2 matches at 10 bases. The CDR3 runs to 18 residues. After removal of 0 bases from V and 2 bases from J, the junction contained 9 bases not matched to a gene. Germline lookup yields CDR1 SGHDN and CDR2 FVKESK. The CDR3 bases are TGTGCCAGCAGCCAAGACCTAGCGGGAGAACCCCATCAAGAGACCCAGTACTTC. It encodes CASSQDLAGEPHQETQYF. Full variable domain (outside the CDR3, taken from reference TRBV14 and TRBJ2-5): EAGVTQFPSHSVIEKGQTVTLRCDPISGHDNLYWYRRVMGKEIKFLLHFVKESKQDESGMPNNRFLAERTGGTYSTLKVQPAELEDSGVYFCASSQDLAGEPHQETQYFGPGTRLLVL.

The CDR3 loop is CASRNPGTHEQYV. The DNA for the CDR3 is TGTGCCAGCAGGAACCCCGGGACACACGAGCAGTACGTC. The chain employs TRBV6-1 and TRBJ2-7; weak D call: TRBD1 (6 bases). Between the trimmed V and J ends, which lost 6 bases and 5 bases, there was a span of 14 bases. Germline CDR1 and CDR2: MNHNS and SASEGT. There are 13 residues in the CDR3.

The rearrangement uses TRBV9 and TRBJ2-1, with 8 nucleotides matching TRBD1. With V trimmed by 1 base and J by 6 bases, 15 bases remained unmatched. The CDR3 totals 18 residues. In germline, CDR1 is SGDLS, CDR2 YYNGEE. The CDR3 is CASSVQAGGPRGGNEQFF. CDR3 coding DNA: TGTGCCAGCAGCGTACAGGCAGGGGGCCCCCGTGGAGGCAATGAGCAGTTCTTC. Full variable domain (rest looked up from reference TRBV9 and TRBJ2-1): DSGVTQTPKHLITATGQRVTLRCSPRSGDLSVYWYQQSLDQGLQFLIQYYNGEERAKGNILERFSAQQFPDLHSELNLSSLELGDSALYFCASSVQAGGPRGGNEQFFGPGTRLTVL.

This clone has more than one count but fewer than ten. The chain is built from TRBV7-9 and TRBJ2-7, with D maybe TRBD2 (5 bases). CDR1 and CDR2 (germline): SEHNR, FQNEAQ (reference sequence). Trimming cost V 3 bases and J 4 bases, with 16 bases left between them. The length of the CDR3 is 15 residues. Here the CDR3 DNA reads TGTGCCAGCAGCTTTTGGCGGGCTAGTGGATACGAGCAGTACGTC. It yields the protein CASSFWRASGYEQYV.

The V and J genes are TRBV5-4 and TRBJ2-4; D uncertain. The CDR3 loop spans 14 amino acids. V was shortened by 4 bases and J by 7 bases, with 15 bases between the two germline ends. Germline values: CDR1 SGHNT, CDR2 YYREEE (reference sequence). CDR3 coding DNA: TGTGCCAGCAGCCCCGATCAGGCCTACAACATTCAGTACTTC. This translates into CASSPDQAYNIQYF.

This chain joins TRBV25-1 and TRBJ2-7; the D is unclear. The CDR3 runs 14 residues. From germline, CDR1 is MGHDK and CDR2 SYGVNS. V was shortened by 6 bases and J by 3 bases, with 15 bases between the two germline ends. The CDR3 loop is CASSSSVGDYEQYV. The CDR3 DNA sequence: TGTGCCAGCAGCTCGTCGGTTGGGGACTACGAGCAGTACGTC.